This T cell receptor (beta chain) was profiled in a study of T cells in Graves' hyperthyroidism and ophthalmopathy. Study-wide points: Ophthalmopathy and stable hyperthyroidism were separated by a 13 V-J model. Among clonotypes expanded in thyroid above 0.001, most were also found in blood.

As to this clonotype: Its matching antigen is unknown.

V lost 2 bases and J 10 bases, leaving 9 bases between the germline ends. Germline V gene lookup returns CDR1 SGHTA and CDR2 FQGNSA. This CDR3 is 13 amino acids long. The diagnostic basis comprised clinical symptoms, serum thyroxine and TRAb, thyroid ultrasound and orbital computed tomography. The PBMCs were sourced from fresh peripheral blood (about 10 ml). The source material, RNA transcripts, was used to amplify TCR beta CDR3 regions. The study used the HTBI primer set for a first-round RT-PCR of the TCR CDR3. TCRdb reprocessed the multiplex PCR reads via MiXCR and lists one record per CDR3 protein. The repertoire has 550,000 to 600,000 distinct CDR3 sequences, over 15% of them found once; the top ten carry about 20%.

This clonotype was sampled from a woman aged 18-29 years with Graves' hyperthyroidism. The sample taken for sequencing was blood. This sequence joins TRBV7-2 and TRBJ1-6; D is unresolved. In DNA, the CDR3 is TGTGCCAGCAGCTTATTGACTAGGTCACCCCTCCACTTT. Translating it yields CASSLLTRSPLHF. Full variable domain (missing parts from reference TRBV7-2 and TRBJ1-6): GAGVSQSPSNKVTEKGKDVELRCDPISGHTALYWYRQSLGQGLEFLIYFQGNSAPDKSGLPSDRFSAERTGGSVSTLTIQRTQQEDSAVYLCASSLLTRSPLHFGNGTRLTVT.